The text below deals with one T cell receptor (beta chain). No cognate antigen has been identified for it. Base quality data are lacking; no much larger clone is found one base away. Libraries were constructed by 5' RACE. TCRdb lists the instrument as NextSeq 500. To correct for sequencing error and PCR bias, the TCR library protocol tagged individual cDNA molecules with unique molecular identifiers. Both TCR alpha and beta chains were sequenced, and tight co-correlation was observed between alpha and beta sequence abundances in each sample. Per the source publication's procedure: Decombinator V4 was used to perform V gene, J gene and CDR3 annotation of TCR sequences. Expanded TCRs were defined as changing significantly between any two time points under a Poisson model with p below 0.0001. TCR abundances were normalised to the total number of TCRs sequenced in each sample and reported as counts per million. TRAV1-2 paired with TRAJ12, TRAJ20 or TRAJ33 defined MAIT TCRs, while TRAV10 paired with TRAJ18 defined iNKT TCRs. VDJdb, accessed 1 November 2021, was searched for CMV, EBV and SARS-CoV-2 annotated TCRs, with TCRs annotated for multiple antigens excluded. Clones were called with MiXCR by TCRdb after fastp trimmed the public reads at Q25, and only in-frame beta chains were retained. Identical CDR3 protein sequences are pooled into one entry, listed with their most common genes and DNA. TCRdb's processing, not the study's, gives the V and J calls here. Across this sample there are tens of thousands of distinct CDR3 sequences, with roughly 10% seen only once. The ten biggest clones cover approximately 5.7% of the sample.

This sample is part of a study of early T cells in non-severe SARS-CoV-2 infection (dated by TCRdb to about 2021). A note on the overall study: Because TCR sequencing relied on bulk RNA taken from unsorted whole blood, pairing of alpha and beta chains was not possible.

Relative to germline, V is 0 bases shorter and J is 2 bases shorter, with 5 bases between their ends. The germline V gene supplies CDR1 SGHTA and CDR2 FQGNSA. From the cysteine up to the phenylalanine, the CDR3 has a length of 13 residues. CDR3 DNA only is kept here, 39 bases in frame from base 1. A case-control design nested within a healthcare worker cohort in London, UK, was used, with weekly nasopharyngeal swab PCR tests and blood sampling performed. Between 23 and 31 March 2020, the week of the UK lockdown, healthcare workers were enrolled and then followed up weekly for as long as 16 weeks. Beyond this particular receptor, the publication reports: VDJdb matching was skewed toward anti-spike CD8 responses, so virus-specific expansions were likely underestimated and private and CD4 specificities were missed.

The sequence links TRBV7-2 to TRBJ2-7; the D gene remains uncertain. The specimen was whole blood, collected at baseline. This clonotype originated in an adult who was a healthcare worker with PCR-confirmed SARS-CoV-2 infection or an uninfected control (not recorded which). The CDR3 protein: CASSLALTYEQYF. In nucleotide form, the sequence is TGTGCCAGCAGCTTAGCGCTGACCTACGAGCAGTACTTC.